The present entry profiles one T cell receptor beta chain with its context. Its antigen is still unknown. Profiled with immunoSEQ multiplex PCR; TCRdb holds only in-frame clones, not every one. The table has 550,000 to 700,000 clones, about 80% seen once. Nashville, Tennessee was home to all donors, each a Caucasian adult. V shed 5 bases and J shed 1 base, with 8 bases lying between them. The germline CDR1 and CDR2 sequences are MNHEY and SVGAGI. The CDR3 extends over 13 amino acids. The data are from a study of shared clonotypes between healthy human individuals. General study points: Non-shared clonotypes were found to have lower generation probabilities than the clonotypes that were shared by all four of the sorted-subset donors. Only a few donors were included, so the genetic and exposure-history diversity represented was limited. Memory subsets generally showed lower estimated richness than naive subsets.

The chain links TRBV6-5 to TRBJ2-5; possible D gene TRBD2, 6 bases. What was sequenced was memory CD4+ T cells sorted from blood. Subset noted: CD45RA-negative fraction. This sequence originates from a woman in her 30s in good health. CDR3 sequence (DNA): TGTGCCAGCAGTGTTAGCGGCCAAGAGACCCAGTACTTC. This codes for CASSVSGQETQYF.